The 26 T cell receptor beta chains listed next were all sequenced from one sample in a study of cytomegalovirus exposure and HLA in healthy donors (dated by TCRdb to the late 2010s). The method behind the library was the immunoSEQ multiplex PCR assay. The multiplex PCR relied on a mix of 60 forward primers for TCR Vbeta segments and 13 reverse primers for TCR Jbeta segments. Held by TCRdb, this immuneACCESS table contains in-frame sequences only and omits some clones. Under half of the omission traces to an unresolved V gene where checked; the cause of the rest is unknown. The sample records some 200,000 clones, around 80% of which are singletons. Clones ranked in the top ten supply 0.58% of the sample. Source material: PBMCs. The source is a woman aged 40 to 50 in good health and CMV-seronegative.

The chain combines TRBV19 with TRBJ1-6; the match to TRBD1 covers 9 bases. CDR1 is LNHDA and CDR2 is SQIVND in the germline V gene (reference sequence). With V trimmed by 7 bases and J by 8 bases, 6 bases remained unmatched. The CDR3 spans 14 residues. CDR3 region: CASKIQGAHSPLHF. CDR3 in DNA: TGTGCCAGTAAAATACAGGGGGCTCATTCACCCCTCCACTTT.

The chain joins TRBV5-1 to TRBJ1-4, with 8 bases matching TRBD1. The CDR3 is 18 amino acids. CDR1 and CDR2 from the germline V gene are SGHRS and YFSETQ. Unmatched junction bases numbered 8, after V lost 1 base and J lost 0 bases. The CDR3 is CASSLRGQGAATNEKLFF. The CDR3 nucleotides read TGCGCCAGCAGCTTGAGAGGACAGGGAGCTGCAACTAATGAAAAACTGTTTTTT.

The V call is TRBV7-8, the J call TRBJ2-7; perhaps TRBD1 as D (6 bases). CDR1 is SGHVS and CDR2 is FQNEAQ in the germline V gene. This CDR3 is 12 amino acids long. The V and J ends lost 8 bases and 3 bases respectively, with 11 bases between them. In DNA form, the CDR3 reads TGTGCCAGCGGTAGAGGGGGCTACGAGCAGTACTTC. Its translation is CASGRGGYEQYF.

V usage is TRBV4-1 and J usage is TRBJ1-4; D possibly corresponds to TRBD1 (5 bases). CDR1 MGHRA and CDR2 YSYEKL come from the germline V gene. V was clipped by 0 bases and J by 7 bases, with 12 bases between them. The CDR3 covers 15 residues. This CDR3 reads CASSQDFGGTEKLFF. CDR3 coding DNA: TGCGCCAGCAGCCAAGATTTTGGGGGGACTGAAAAACTGTTTTTT.

The chain couples TRBV29-1 to TRBJ2-7, with D possibly matching TRBD1 (5 bases). Germline CDR1 SQVTM, CDR2 ANQGSEA. The germline V and J ends were trimmed by 6 bases and 5 bases, with 14 bases remaining between them. This CDR3 region has 12 residues. CDR3 nucleotides: TGCAGCGTGATGACAGCAGTGAACGAGCAGTACTTC. Amino acids: CSVMTAVNEQYF.

The chain couples TRBV7-2 to TRBJ2-1; D possibly corresponds to TRBD2 (6 bases). The V gene's germline CDR1 is SGHTA and CDR2 FQGNSA. CDR3 length: 15 residues. The V end lost 3 bases, the J end lost 0 bases, and 9 bases lay between the germline ends. Here the CDR3 DNA reads TGTGCCAGCAGCTTGGAGGGAAACTCCTACAATGAGCAGTTCTTC. Protein sequence: CASSLEGNSYNEQFF. Filled out from reference TRBV7-2 and TRBJ2-1, the complete variable domain reads GAGVSQSPSNKVTEKGKDVELRCDPISGHTALYWYRQSLGQGLEFLIYFQGNSAPDKSGLPSDRFSAERTGGSVSTLTIQRTQQEDSAVYLCASSLEGNSYNEQFFGPGTRLTVL.

The chain couples TRBV7-2 to TRBJ2-5; D uncertain. The V end lost 4 bases, the J end lost 5 bases, and 8 bases lay between the germline ends. The CDR3 loop spans 12 amino acids. Germline values: CDR1 SGHTA, CDR2 FQGNSA. CDR3 in amino acids: CASSSPRETQYF. CDR3 sequence (DNA): TGTGCCAGCAGCTCCCCACGGGAGACCCAGTACTTC.

The chain combines TRBV16 with TRBJ1-5; D not resolved. The CDR3 loop spans 14 amino acids. The germline V gene has CDR1 KGHSY and CDR2 FQNENV. V lost 1 base to trimming and J lost 2 bases, with 6 bases between them. CDR3 sequence reads: CASSQFLGNQPQHF. DNA of the CDR3: TGTGCCAGCAGCCAATTCCTAGGCAATCAGCCCCAGCATTTT.

The chain recombines TRBV7-8 with TRBJ2-7; 9 bases agree with TRBD1. The germline gives CDR1 SGHVS, CDR2 FQNEAQ. The CDR3 loop spans 17 amino acids. J gave up 0 bases and V 1 base, and 7 bases lay outside the gene matches. CDR3 DNA sequence: TGTGCCAGCAGCTTAGTTAGTGGACAGGGGCGCTCCTACGAGCAGTACTTC. It translates to CASSLVSGQGRSYEQYF.

The chain recombines TRBV4-1 with TRBJ1-2, with D possibly being TRBD1 (6 bases). Trimming cost V 0 bases and J 4 bases, with 6 bases left between them. Germline loops: CDR1 MGHRA, CDR2 YSYEKL. The CDR3 is made up of 13 amino acids. CDR3 nucleotide sequence: TGCGCCAGCAGCCAAGAACAGGGCTATGGCTACACCTTC. It codes for CASSQEQGYGYTF.

This chain links TRBV30 with TRBJ2-2; possibly TRBD1 for D (6 bases). CDR3 length: 12 residues. The germline V gene encodes CDR1 GTSNPN and CDR2 SVGIG (reference sequence). Trimming removed 7 bases from V and 3 bases from J, with 9 bases in between. The chain's CDR3 is CALNRDTGELFF. In nucleotides, the CDR3 is TGTGCCTTAAACAGGGACACCGGGGAGCTGTTTTTT.

This rearrangement joins TRBV5-1 to TRBJ2-5; 9 bases are a match to TRBD1. The J segment lost 5 bases and the V segment lost 2 bases, leaving 7 bases of the junction unmatched. Germline assignment: CDR1 SGHRS and CDR2 YFSETQ. The CDR3 is 15 residues long. This CDR3 reads CASSFVTGGPETQYF. DNA for the CDR3: TGCGCCAGCAGCTTCGTCACAGGGGGCCCGGAGACCCAGTACTTC.

This clone showed up just once. This rearrangement joins TRBV4-3 to TRBJ1-2, with 8 bases that match TRBD1. V trimming: 2 bases; J trimming: 3 bases; junction bases outside the gene matches: 5. The CDR3 extends over 15 amino acids. Germline-derived CDR1 and CDR2 are LGHNA and YSLEER. CDR3 residues: CASSQFTGGDYGYTF. DNA of the CDR3: TGCGCCAGCAGCCAATTTACAGGGGGGGACTATGGCTACACCTTC.

Note on this clone: One end of the junction is discordant with germline, which a read error may explain. The chain carries TRBV7-6 and TRBJ1-4; D perhaps matches TRBD1 (5 bases). Germline V CDR1 and CDR2: SGHVS, FNYEAQ. This CDR3 is built from 16 residues. In DNA form, the CDR3 reads TGTGCCAGCAGCTTATCTTTCCGGGGGTCGGATGAAGAACTGTTTTTT. Translation gives CASSLSFRGSDEELFF.

This rearrangement joins TRBV7-2 to TRBJ2-2; 9 nucleotides match TRBD2. The CDR3 sequence is 15 residues long. Germline CDR1 is SGHTA and CDR2 is FQGNSA. J lost 4 bases, V lost 2 bases, and 2 bases had no gene match. CDR3 region: CASSLRAGGTGELFF. The CDR3 region has the DNA TGTGCCAGCAGCTTAAGAGCGGGGGGCACCGGGGAGCTGTTTTTT.

This chain links TRBV19 with TRBJ2-3; 9 bases are shared with TRBD2. The V gene's germline CDR1 is LNHDA and CDR2 SQIVND (reference sequence). With V trimmed by 7 bases and J by 4 bases, 12 bases remained unmatched. This CDR3 contains 16 residues. The CDR3 sequence: CASKMSRGGRADTQYF. In nucleotides, the CDR3 is TGTGCCAGTAAGATGTCGCGGGGGGGCCGGGCAGATACGCAGTATTTT.

The rearrangement uses TRBV19 and TRBJ1-5, with 8 bases fitting TRBD1. The CDR3 contains 15 residues. With 5 bases clipped from V and 4 bases from J, the junction kept 7 bases outside the gene matches. The germline CDR1 and CDR2 sequences are LNHDA and SQIVND (reference sequence). For the CDR3, the DNA is TGTGCCAGTAGTGTCCGGGACAGGCGTAATCAGCCCCAGCATTTT. As protein: CASSVRDRRNQPQHF.

V gene TRBV4-3 combines with J gene TRBJ1-1; D uncertain. The germline V gene encodes CDR1 LGHNA and CDR2 YSLEER. Trimming shortened V by 3 bases and J by 1 base, and 6 bases separated the two germline ends. The CDR3 totals 13 residues. DNA of the CDR3: TGCGCCAGCAGCCAGACGGGGAACACTGAAGCTTTCTTT. Translation: CASSQTGNTEAFF.

In this sample, this clone turned up a few times. The rearrangement links TRBV5-1 to TRBJ2-1; a weak D match, TRBD2 (7 bases). CDR3 length equals 18 residues. CDR1 and CDR2 (germline): SGHRS, YFSETQ. V was shortened by 5 bases and J by 0 bases, with 21 bases between the two germline ends. As DNA, the CDR3 is TGCGCCAGCAGTTACGACGCGGGGGCCTCTAGCTCCTACAATGAGCAGTTCTTC. It encodes CASSYDAGASSSYNEQFF. The whole variable domain, filled in from reference TRBV5-1 and TRBJ2-1, reads KAGVTQTPRYLIKTRGQQVTLSCSPISGHRSVSWYQQTPGQGLQFLFEYFSETQRNKGNFPGRFSGRQFSNSRSEMNVSTLELGDSALYLCASSYDAGASSSYNEQFFGPGTRLTVL.

J is TRBJ2-6 and V is TRBV21-1; TRBD1, the table's D call, lacks a check against the DNA. TRBV21-1 is classified as a pseudogene. CDR3 size: 19 residues. CDR3 DNA: TGTGCCAGCAGCAAAGTTCTGGGACAGCCGACTTGTGGGGCCAACGTCCTGACTTTC. Its translation is CASSKVLGQPTCGANVLTF.

The chain couples TRBV7-9 to TRBJ1-1; maybe TRBD1 (5 bases). The CDR3 runs to 17 residues. V dropped 1 base and J dropped 5 bases, with 20 bases sitting between them. The germline V gene has CDR1 SEHNR and CDR2 FQNEAQ (reference sequence). The CDR3 protein is CASSLGQFVAGSTEAFF. CDR3 coding DNA: TGTGCCAGCAGCTTAGGACAGTTCGTAGCGGGGTCGACTGAAGCTTTCTTT.

The chain combines TRBV7-9 with TRBJ1-2, with D maybe TRBD1 (5 bases). V was clipped by 4 bases and J by 4 bases, with 16 bases between them. The CDR3 runs to 15 residues. CDR1 is SEHNR, CDR2 FQNEAQ, per germline (reference sequence). CDR3 loop: CASSSTREVVYGYTF. CDR3 in DNA: TGTGCCAGCAGCTCAACCAGGGAAGTCGTCTATGGCTACACCTTC.

This clone was seen more than once but under ten times. One junction end disagrees with the germline gene, perhaps due to a read error. The genes are TRBV5-1 and TRBJ2-4; 11 bases fit TRBD1. Germline V gene data show CDR1 as SGHRS and CDR2 as YFSETQ. This CDR3 contains 13 residues. The CDR3 reads CASSLDRDRGAIF. The CDR3 region has the DNA TGCGCCAGCAGCTTGGATCGGGACAGGGGGGCGATTTTC.

There are a few counts of this clone. This chain links TRBV28 with TRBJ1-1; D remains ambiguous. Germline CDR1 MDHEN, CDR2 SYDVKM. The V end lost 6 bases, the J end lost 8 bases, and 7 bases lay between the germline ends. The CDR3 has 10 residues. In nucleotides, the CDR3 is TGTGCCAGCAGCGGAGGGGAAGCTTTCTTT. This gives the protein CASSGGEAFF.

This chain connects TRBV7-2 to TRBJ2-1, with 7 bases matching TRBD2. Germline values: CDR1 SGHTA, CDR2 FQGNSA. The CDR3 has 16 residues. Germline trimming cut 5 bases from V and 7 bases from J; bases unmatched to any gene: 14. The DNA for the CDR3 is TGTGCCAGCAGCCCTGGACTAGATCCCCTGGGGAATGAGCAGTTCTTC. Amino acids: CASSPGLDPLGNEQFF.

Worth noting for this clone: An end of the junction does not agree with germline; a read error may underlie this. The V and J genes are TRBV7-9 and TRBJ1-1; D is ambiguous. This CDR3 is built from 14 residues. Germline V gene data show CDR1 as SEHNR and CDR2 as FQNEAQ (reference sequence). The CDR3 DNA sequence: TGTTCCAGCAGCGTACGGGGTGGGAACGCTGAAGCTTTCTTT. This sequence encodes CSSSVRGGNAEAFF. The full variable domain, in which reference TRBV7-9 and TRBJ1-1 provide the parts outside the CDR3, is DTGVSQNPRHKITKRGQNVTFRCDPISEHNRLYWYRQTLGQGPEFLTYFQNEAQLEKSRLLSDRFSAERPKGSFSTLEIQRTEQGDSAMYLCSSSVRGGNAEAFFGQGTRLTVV.